The 13 T cell receptor beta chains given below trace back to one sample, sequenced in a study of OX40 agonist ivuxolimab in advanced cancers. Sequencing was performed with immunoSEQ multiplex PCR; in TCRdb, only in-frame clones are kept and a portion is missing. The sample has roughly 110,000 clones, around 93% seen once; the top ten hold roughly 1.1%. The sample in question was CD4+ or CD8+ T cells sorted from blood, obtained in a trial of the OX40 agonist ivuxolimab. Source of these receptors: an adult with an advanced solid tumor such as melanoma, head and neck, liver or kidney cancer.

The CDR3 sequence is CASSLRLAGEETQYF. For the CDR3, the DNA is TGTGCCAGCAGCTTGAGGTTAGCGGGAGAGGAGACCCAGTACTTC. The rearrangement links TRBV5-4 to TRBJ2-5; 9 nucleotides agree with TRBD2. V trimming: 1 base; J trimming: 5 bases; junction bases outside the gene matches: 6. This CDR3 has 15 residues. CDR1 is SGHNT, CDR2 YYREEE, per germline (reference sequence). The variable domain in full, with the rest retrieved from reference TRBV5-4 and TRBJ2-5, is ETGVTQSPTHLIKTRGQQVTLRCSSQSGHNTVSWYQQALGQGPQFIFQYYREEENGRGNFPPRFSGLQFPNYSSELNVNALELDDSALYLCASSLRLAGEETQYFGPGTRLLVL.

This clone showed up just once. The V call is TRBV18, the J call TRBJ1-1; a possible D gene is TRBD1 (6 bases). The V and J ends lost 5 bases and 1 base respectively, with 8 bases between them. The CDR3 length is 13 residues. The germline CDR1 and CDR2 sequences are KGHSH and LQKENI. CDR3 in amino acids: CASSEGENTEAFF. The CDR3 DNA reads as TGTGCCAGCTCAGAGGGGGAGAACACTGAAGCTTTCTTT.

This rearrangement joins TRBV27 to TRBJ1-6; TRBD1 is a possible D gene (5 bases). CDR3 length: 14 amino acids. The V and J ends lost 7 bases and 3 bases respectively, with 10 bases between them. Germline V CDR1 and CDR2: MNHEY, SMNVEV (reference sequence). CDR3 sequence (DNA): TGTGCCAGCACCCTAGGGGTCTATAATTCACCCCTCCACTTT. Its protein is CASTLGVYNSPLHF.

The rearrangement uses TRBV6-1 and TRBJ2-5; 10 bases align to TRBD1. Germline-derived CDR1 and CDR2 are MNHNS and SASEGT. With V trimmed by 4 bases and J by 6 bases, 5 bases remained unmatched. This CDR3 region has 14 residues. The DNA for the CDR3 is TGTGCCAGCAGTGGCGACAGGGGGCTGAAGACCCAGTACTTC. Its translation: CASSGDRGLKTQYF.

The chain links TRBV5-1 to TRBJ1-1; maybe TRBD1 (5 bases). Germline CDR1 reads SGHRS; CDR2 reads YFSETQ. The length of the CDR3 is 15 residues. Trimming took 0 bases from V and 5 from J, leaving 14 bases between them. This chain's CDR3 is CASSLVAGKETEAFF. DNA of the CDR3: TGCGCCAGCAGCTTGGTAGCAGGGAAGGAGACTGAAGCTTTCTTT.

The chain is built from TRBV19 and TRBJ2-7; D may be TRBD2 (6 bases). The V end lost 4 bases, the J end lost 4 bases, and 14 bases lay between the germline ends. The germline V gene encodes CDR1 LNHDA and CDR2 SQIVND (reference sequence). The CDR3 length is 14 residues. The CDR3 nucleotides read TGTGCCAGTAGTAGCGGGGCCGTCGGTTACGAGCAGTACTTC. This translates into CASSSGAVGYEQYF.

This chain links TRBV2 with TRBJ1-1; D is ambiguous. Trimming removed 6 bases at V and 2 bases at J, with 7 bases between. Germline V lookup: CDR1 SNHLY, CDR2 FYNNEI. The CDR3 runs 12 residues. CDR3 in DNA: TGTGCCAGCAGACAGCCCAACACTGAAGCTTTCTTT. It encodes CASRQPNTEAFF.

CDR3 DNA: TGTGCCACCAGCTGGACAGGGTCCTACGAGCAGTACTTC. Amino acid sequence: CATSWTGSYEQYF. The chain uses TRBV15 and TRBJ2-7; 8 bases match TRBD1. Germline CDR1 is LNHNV and CDR2 is YYDKDF (reference sequence). The CDR3 loop spans 13 amino acids. Unmatched junction bases numbered 1, after V lost 5 bases and J lost 1 base.

This clone was detected once. The chain combines TRBV7-9 with TRBJ2-5; D might be TRBD1 (8 bases). The germline V gene has CDR1 SEHNR and CDR2 FQNEAQ (reference sequence). The CDR3 totals 12 residues. V lost 6 bases to trimming and J lost 11 bases, with 16 bases between them. This chain's CDR3 is CASSQGAREQYF. The CDR3 nucleotides read TGTGCCAGCAGTCAGGGGGCGCGGGAGCAGTACTTC.

The chain uses TRBV6-5 and TRBJ1-2; D gene uncertain. The V end lost 8 bases, the J end lost 8 bases, and 12 bases lay between the germline ends. The CDR3 is made up of 11 amino acids. Germline V gives CDR1 MNHEY, CDR2 SVGAGI. The CDR3 is CASSGSLGYTF. CDR3 sequence (DNA): TGTGCCAGCTCCGGTAGTCTGGGCTACACCTTC.

The rearrangement uses TRBV11-3 and TRBJ1-2; D possibly corresponds to TRBD1 (5 bases). Germline CDR1 and CDR2: SGHNT and YENEEA. The CDR3 contains 12 residues. V gave up 5 bases and J gave up 7 bases, with 11 bases separating them. The CDR3 protein is CASSEGSGGYTF. The CDR3 bases are TGTGCCAGCAGCGAGGGGTCTGGTGGCTACACCTTC.

The chain carries TRBV7-8 and TRBJ2-3, with TRBD2 matching 10 bases. J gave up 5 bases and V 1 base, and 6 bases lay outside the gene matches. CDR3 length equals 16 residues. CDR1 and CDR2 (germline): SGHVS, FQNEAQ. For the CDR3, the DNA is TGTGCCAGCAGCTTAGTACTAGCGGGATCCGGAGATACGCAGTATTTT. Residues: CASSLVLAGSGDTQYF.

The chain links TRBV6-5 to TRBJ2-5; tentatively, D is TRBD1 (6 bases). The DNA end is more similar to TRBJ2-7, so the J call may be wrong. This CDR3 spans 15 amino acids. Germline values: CDR1 MNHEY, CDR2 SVGAGI. CDR3 bases: TGTGCCAGCAGCCGTCAGGGGCCTTCCTCCTACGAGCAGTACTTC. It translates to CASSRQGPSSYEQYF.